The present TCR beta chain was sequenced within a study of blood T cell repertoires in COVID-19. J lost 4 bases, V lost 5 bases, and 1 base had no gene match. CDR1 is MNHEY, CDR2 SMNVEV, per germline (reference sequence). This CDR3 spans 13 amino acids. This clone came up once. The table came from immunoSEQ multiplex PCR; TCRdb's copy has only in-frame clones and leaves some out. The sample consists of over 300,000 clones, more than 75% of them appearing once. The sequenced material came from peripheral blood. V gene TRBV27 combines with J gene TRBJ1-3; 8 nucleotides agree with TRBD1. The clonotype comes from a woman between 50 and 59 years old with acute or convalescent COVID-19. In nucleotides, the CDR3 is TGTGCCAGCAGTGACAGGGGAGGAAACACCATATATTTT. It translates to CASSDRGGNTIYF.